One sample yielded the 25 T cell receptor beta chains listed below, sequenced in a study of cytomegalovirus exposure and HLA in healthy donors. The PCR was carried out with 60 Vbeta primers and 13 Jbeta primers. Method: immunoSEQ multiplex PCR; TCRdb's copy keeps in-frame clones and lacks some. The sample lists fewer than 85,000 clones, roughly 70% occurring once. Sequenced sample: PBMCs. These receptors all stem from a man aged 55 to 70 in good health and CMV-seropositive.

The V call is TRBV5-8, the J call TRBJ1-4, with D hard to call. CDR1 SGHTS and CDR2 YDEGEE come from the germline V gene. The V end lost 4 bases, the J end lost 12 bases, and 19 bases lay between the germline ends. This CDR3 contains 14 residues. The chain's CDR3 is CASSQSTSSRELFF. The DNA of the CDR3 is TGTGCCAGCAGCCAGTCCACCTCCTCGCGGGAACTGTTTTTT.

CDR3 protein: CASSLSSPGLQDTDTQYF. The CDR3 DNA is TGTGCCAGCAGTTTATCATCCCCGGGACTGCAAGACACAGATACGCAGTATTTT. This chain links TRBV27 with TRBJ2-3; D is possibly TRBD2 (6 bases). CDR1 MNHEY and CDR2 SMNVEV come from the germline V gene (reference sequence). This CDR3 region has 18 residues. Deletions cut 0 bases from V and 2 bases from J, with 18 bases between.

The chain uses TRBV15 and TRBJ1-5; 8 positions agree with TRBD1. The CDR3 extends over 15 amino acids. Per the germline V gene, CDR1 is LNHNV and CDR2 is YYDKDF (reference sequence). V gave up 3 bases and J gave up 4 bases; unmatched junction bases: 5. The DNA for the CDR3 is TGTGCCACCAGCAGCCGTAGGACAGGGAATCAGCCCCAGCATTTT. This gives the protein CATSSRRTGNQPQHF.

The V call is TRBV10-3, the J call TRBJ1-1; 8 positions match TRBD1. From germline, CDR1 is ENHRY and CDR2 SYGVKD. Trimming cost V 6 bases and J 5 bases; bases outside gene matches: 17. The CDR3 has 17 amino acids. The CDR3 sequence: CAISDRVTGAGGTEAFF. The CDR3 nucleotides read TGTGCCATCAGCGACCGAGTGACAGGGGCAGGGGGGACTGAAGCTTTCTTT.

This clone was detected once. As DNA, the CDR3 is TGTGCCAGCAATAAGGACAGGGCCTACAATGAGCAGTTCTTC. Translated: CASNKDRAYNEQFF. The V call is TRBV28, the J call TRBJ2-1; 8 nucleotides agree with TRBD1. The CDR3 has 14 amino acids. Germline V gene sequence: CDR1 MDHEN, CDR2 SYDVKM. V lost 7 bases and J lost 2; bases outside the gene matches: 4. The variable domain in full, completed from reference TRBV28 and TRBJ2-1, reads DVKVTQSSRYLVKRTGEKVFLECVQDMDHENMFWYRQDPGLGLRLIYFSYDVKMKEKGDIPEGYSVSREKKERFSLILESASTNQTSMYLCASNKDRAYNEQFFGPGTRLTVL.

This rearrangement joins TRBV9 to TRBJ2-1; 14 bases fit TRBD2. CDR3 length equals 17 residues. V shed 3 bases and J 5 bases; nucleotides not matched to a gene: 7. From germline, CDR1 is SGDLS and CDR2 YYNGEE. Here the CDR3 DNA reads TGTGCCAGCAGCGCTAGACTGGGACTAGCGGGAGACAATGAGCAGTTCTTC. It specifies CASSARLGLAGDNEQFF. The whole variable domain, remainder taken from reference TRBV9 and TRBJ2-1, is DSGVTQTPKHLITATGQRVTLRCSPRSGDLSVYWYQQSLDQGLQFLIQYYNGEERAKGNILERFSAQQFPDLHSELNLSSLELGDSALYFCASSARLGLAGDNEQFFGPGTRLTVL.

This clone showed up just once. The chain has TRBV25-1 and TRBJ1-2, with D hard to call. Per the germline V gene, CDR1 is MGHDK and CDR2 is SYGVNS. Deletions cut 0 bases from V and 1 base from J, with 6 bases between. The CDR3 covers 14 residues. The CDR3 bases are TGTGCCAGCAGTGAATATCCCCATAACTATGGCTACACCTTC. Amino acid sequence: CASSEYPHNYGYTF.

This chain uses TRBV27 with TRBJ1-1; the match to TRBD1 covers 11 bases. The length of the CDR3 is 16 residues. Losses at the gene ends were 5 bases for V and 4 bases for J; bases not matched to a gene: 9. Germline loops: CDR1 MNHEY, CDR2 SMNVEV (reference sequence). The CDR3 sequence: CASSPDRGLRPTEAFF. The CDR3, as DNA: TGTGCCAGCAGTCCGGACAGGGGGCTTCGTCCCACTGAAGCTTTCTTT.

V is TRBV4-2 and J is TRBJ1-2, with no clear D. Trimming pared 2 bases from V and 2 bases from J, leaving 15 bases between. The germline CDR1 and CDR2 sequences are LGHNA and YNFKEQ. The CDR3 sequence is 16 residues long. CDR3 coding DNA: TGTGCCAGCAGCCAAACGGGTTCGGAGTCGAACTATGGCTACACCTTC. Translated, it gives CASSQTGSESNYGYTF.

The chain joins TRBV6-5 to TRBJ2-7; 11 nucleotides align to TRBD2. CDR3 length equals 14 residues. V shed 6 bases, J shed 1 base, and the junction held 2 bases outside the gene matches. Germline V gene data show CDR1 as MNHEY and CDR2 as SVGAGI. The CDR3: CASRGTSGSYEQYF. CDR3 DNA: TGTGCCAGCAGAGGGACTAGCGGTTCCTACGAGCAGTACTTC.

The chain is built from TRBV6-5 and TRBJ2-1; 16 bases are shared with TRBD2. V was pared by 3 bases and J by 14 bases, with 10 bases of the junction left unmatched. Germline CDR1 MNHEY, CDR2 SVGAGI. The CDR3 has 16 amino acids. DNA of the CDR3: TGTGCCAGCAGTTATCATCCGGGACTAGCGGGGGGGGTAGAGTTCTTC. Protein: CASSYHPGLAGGVEFF.

The chain recombines TRBV7-2 with TRBJ2-7; a possible D gene is TRBD1 (7 bases). CDR3 length: 15 residues. Germline V gene sequence: CDR1 SGHTA, CDR2 FQGNSA. The V gene lost 5 bases and the J gene lost 4 bases, with 18 bases spanning the gap. CDR3 residues: CASSPSGGRGYEQYF. In nucleotides, the CDR3 is TGTGCCAGCAGCCCCTCCGGGGGCAGGGGGTACGAGCAGTACTTC. Full variable domain (missing parts from reference TRBV7-2 and TRBJ2-7): GAGVSQSPSNKVTEKGKDVELRCDPISGHTALYWYRQSLGQGLEFLIYFQGNSAPDKSGLPSDRFSAERTGGSVSTLTIQRTQQEDSAVYLCASSPSGGRGYEQYFGPGTRLTVT.

This clone was seen only once. V is TRBV4-1 and J is TRBJ2-7; D is perhaps TRBD2 (6 bases). V lost 3 bases and J 2 bases, leaving 14 bases between the germline ends. From germline, CDR1 is MGHRA and CDR2 YSYEKL. The CDR3 extends over 15 amino acids. CDR3 residues: CASSQLPGLTYEQYF. In nucleotides, the CDR3 is TGCGCCAGCAGCCAGCTACCGGGACTCACCTACGAGCAGTACTTC.

The rearrangement uses TRBV18 and TRBJ1-1; D gene ambiguous. Trimming cost V 2 bases and J 4 bases, with 11 bases left between them. CDR3 length equals 14 residues. Germline CDR1 reads KGHSH; CDR2 reads LQKENI. CDR3 sequence: CASSPMQAGTEAFF. CDR3 in DNA: TGTGCCAGCTCACCAATGCAGGCTGGCACTGAAGCTTTCTTT.

The chain links TRBV7-9 to TRBJ1-5; no firm D call. Germline V gene data show CDR1 as SEHNR and CDR2 as FQNEAQ (reference sequence). Trimming took off 1 base at V and 7 bases at J, with 14 bases between the two ends. This CDR3 has 15 amino acids. This CDR3 reads CASSLGIGGGQPQHF. DNA of the CDR3: TGTGCCAGCAGCTTAGGGATAGGAGGCGGGCAGCCCCAGCATTTT.

This sequence joins TRBV5-4 and TRBJ2-7; a weak D match, TRBD1 (5 bases). V dropped 0 bases and J dropped 7 bases, with 8 bases sitting between them. The CDR3 contains 12 residues. The V gene's germline CDR1 is SGHNT and CDR2 YYREEE (reference sequence). The CDR3 DNA follows: TGTGCCAGCAGCTTGGACAGGACGGAGCAGTACTTC. This sequence encodes CASSLDRTEQYF.

This chain joins TRBV5-1 and TRBJ1-1; D might be TRBD1 (6 bases). The length of the CDR3 is 16 residues. In germline, CDR1 is SGHRS, CDR2 YFSETQ. V shed 2 bases and J shed 1 base, with 15 bases lying between them. The CDR3: CASSFTGMVGNTEAFF. As DNA, the CDR3 is TGCGCCAGCAGCTTCACAGGGATGGTAGGGAACACTGAAGCTTTCTTT.

V gene TRBV10-3 combines with J gene TRBJ2-1, with TRBD1 matching 8 bases. CDR3 length equals 12 residues. From germline, CDR1 is ENHRY and CDR2 SYGVKD. After removal of 5 bases from V and 7 bases from J, the junction contained 1 base not matched to a gene. The CDR3 spells CAISRTGNEQFF. The DNA for the CDR3 is TGTGCCATCAGTAGGACAGGGAATGAGCAGTTCTTC.

V is TRBV7-9 and J is TRBJ1-1; D ambiguous. The CDR3 is 14 amino acids. V was trimmed by 4 bases and J by 7 bases, leaving 16 bases between them. Germline CDR1 is SEHNR and CDR2 is FQNEAQ (reference sequence). CDR3 protein: CASSSEAQLLEAFF. In nucleotides, the CDR3 is TGTGCCAGCAGCTCTGAGGCACAATTGCTTGAAGCTTTCTTT. The full variable domain, its missing parts supplied by reference TRBV7-9 and TRBJ1-1, is DTGVSQNPRHKITKRGQNVTFRCDPISEHNRLYWYRQTLGQGPEFLTYFQNEAQLEKSRLLSDRFSAERPKGSFSTLEIQRTEQGDSAMYLCASSSEAQLLEAFFGQGTRLTVV.

This clone was found a few times. Within the sample, other DNA sequences also encode this same CDR3. The V and J genes are TRBV2 and TRBJ2-4; a weak D match, TRBD2 (5 bases). The CDR3 has 14 residues. Germline V gene data show CDR1 as SNHLY and CDR2 as FYNNEI. V was cut by 4 bases and J by 6 bases, with 13 bases left in between. The DNA for the CDR3 is TGTGCCAGCAGTGGAGGGAAAGAGATAAACATTCAGTACTTC. Its protein is CASSGGKEINIQYF.

V and J are TRBV4-1 and TRBJ1-5, with 8 positions matching TRBD1. V lost 0 bases, J lost 5 bases, and 6 bases stayed unmatched. Germline lookup yields CDR1 MGHRA and CDR2 YSYEKL. This CDR3 spans 16 amino acids. The CDR3 bases are TGCGCCAGCAGCCAAGATCTACAGGGGGACGATCAGCCCCAGCATTTT. Protein sequence: CASSQDLQGDDQPQHF.

This sequence joins TRBV4-2 and TRBJ2-5; TRBD1 matches at 9 bases. Germline V gene data show CDR1 as LGHNA and CDR2 as YNFKEQ. CDR3 length equals 17 residues. After removal of 0 bases from V and 7 bases from J, the junction contained 12 bases not matched to a gene. CDR3 sequence (DNA): TGTGCCAGCAGCCAAGAACCGGGACAGGGTAATTTGGGGACCCAGTACTTC. Encoded protein: CASSQEPGQGNLGTQYF.

This chain links TRBV27 with TRBJ2-3; 13 bases are shared with TRBD2. Germline-derived CDR1 and CDR2 are MNHEY and SMNVEV (reference sequence). The length of the CDR3 is 14 residues. The trim removed 8 bases at V and 5 bases at J, leaving 4 bases unmatched. The CDR3 here is CASVGLAGKDTQYF. CDR3 nucleotide sequence: TGTGCCAGCGTGGGACTAGCGGGAAAAGATACGCAGTATTTT.

This chain joins TRBV7-6 and TRBJ2-1; D ambiguous. Germline V gives CDR1 SGHVS, CDR2 FNYEAQ. Trimming removed 1 base at V and 4 bases at J, with 14 bases between. The CDR3 runs 16 residues. The CDR3 DNA reads TGTGCCAGCAGCTTAGACACAGCAGCACCTTACAATGAGCAGTTCTTC. This encodes CASSLDTAAPYNEQFF.

The CDR3 bases are TGTGCCAGCAGTTCGCAGGGTTGGTTCTACAATGAGCAGTTCTTC. Residues: CASSSQGWFYNEQFF. The chain uses TRBV28 and TRBJ2-1, with D possibly matching TRBD1 (5 bases). The V end was cut by 4 bases, the J end by 3 bases, with 13 bases between. This CDR3 has 15 amino acids. The germline CDR1 and CDR2 sequences are MDHEN and SYDVKM. Combining the CDR3 with reference TRBV28 and TRBJ2-1 gives the whole variable domain DVKVTQSSRYLVKRTGEKVFLECVQDMDHENMFWYRQDPGLGLRLIYFSYDVKMKEKGDIPEGYSVSREKKERFSLILESASTNQTSMYLCASSSQGWFYNEQFFGPGTRLTVL.